This entry describes one T cell receptor (beta chain). Its antigen is unknown. Base qualities were left out, and no much larger clone turns up one base away. This specimen comes from a study of blood T cell repertoires in COVID-19 (dated by TCRdb to the early 2020s). In terms of the full investigation: Collaborator samples came from the United States, Italy and Spain and covered acute and convalescent phases of COVID-19. The material from the prospective study consisted of cDNA or gDNA derived from T cells, B-cell-depleted T cells, or PBMCs. Subjects who had been exposed to COVID-19, were actively infected with it, or had recovered from it provided the deeply sampled blood TCRbeta repertoires that made up the dataset. A freely available public database, intended as a resource for researchers studying the immune response to SARS-CoV-2, is where the repertoires were released. The samples were drawn from the first 160 participants of the ongoing ImmuneRACE study and from about 1,200 subjects provided by 6 global collaborators. Nearly every sample came with metadata listing a de-identified subject ID, COVID-19 status, age in years and sex. Where HLA class I and class II types were available, the types were taken from metadata supplied by the sample provider, not from assay-based typing. Overall study outcomes, separate from this receptor: Clinical and demographic metadata were provided uncurated, with the amount varying by source and participant.

The immunoSEQ Assay, a bias-controlled multiplex PCR, was used to amplify TCRbeta CDR3 regions from genomic DNA. Turning to the authors' computational methods: The number of nucleated cells in each sample was estimated from the amplification of reference gene primers within the assay. To quantify the absolute abundance of each unique TCRbeta CDR3 rearrangement, sequence reads were collapsed and filtered. Productive Simpson clonality was computed per sample as the square root of Simpson's diversity index over productive rearrangements. Here the immuneACCESS table is served through TCRdb, limited to in-frame sequences with V and J called. Missing clones are a known gap in these copies; in checked studies unresolved V genes cover under half, and the rest lacks a known reason. V, J and clone size derive from that table, while D and trimming were established from the DNA sequence. This sample comprises about 92,000 clones, 55% to 80% of them detected only once. The biggest ten clones account for about 22% of the sample.

Each collaborating institution followed its own protocols to collect whole blood in K2EDTA tubes. Collaborator samples were shipped for TCRbeta analysis as frozen whole blood, isolated PBMCs, or DNA extracted from either sample type. Sequencing was performed on peripheral blood. The source is a woman in her sixties in a cohort sampled during active or convalescent COVID-19.

The bases are TGTGCCAGCAGCATTGGAGGCCTAGGGGAAAAACTGTTTTTT. Its product reads: CASSIGGLGEKLFF. The rearrangement combines TRBV6-5 with TRBJ1-4, with the D gene too uncertain to name. In the germline V gene, CDR1 corresponds to MNHEY and CDR2 to SVGAGI. The CDR3 runs 14 residues from the cysteine to the phenylalanine. Only the CDR3 region is kept as DNA, spanning 42 bases read in frame from base 1. V was cut back by 6 bases and J by 8 bases, leaving a gap of 16 bases between them.